One and the same sample provided the 14 T cell receptor beta chains below, sequenced in a study of T cells after yellow fever vaccination. TCRdb re-derived calls from the 5' RACE reads in MiXCR, one entry per CDR3 protein. The top ten clones hold just under 25% of a sample with over 250,000 distinct CDR3 sequences, roughly 4% of them seen once. The sequenced sample was PBMCs, obtained 5 days after the yellow fever booster vaccination. Every receptor here comes from a man between 18 and 35 years old who received the YFV17D yellow fever vaccine.

The chain is built from TRBV12-3 or TRBV12-4 and TRBJ2-2; TRBD2 matches at 13 bases. The J segment lost 1 base and the V segment lost 5 bases, leaving 7 bases of the junction unmatched. This CDR3 has 18 amino acids. CDR3 coding DNA: TGTGCCAGCAGTCCGAGGACTAGCGGGGGTAGGAACACCGGGGAGCTGTTTTTT. Translating it yields CASSPRTSGGRNTGELFF.

In its sample, this clonotype was seen many times. V is TRBV6-5 and J is TRBJ1-6; tentatively, D is TRBD1 (5 bases). The CDR3 runs 13 residues. The germline CDR1 and CDR2 sequences are MNHEY and SVGAGI. The V and J ends lost 5 bases and 6 bases respectively, with 8 bases between them. The CDR3 reads CASSGTVNSPLHF. In DNA, the CDR3 is TGTGCCAGCAGTGGGACGGTTAATTCACCCCTCCACTTT.

The chain has TRBV4-3 and TRBJ1-2; no definite D call. The ends were cut back, 1 base at V and 4 bases at J, with 25 bases in the middle. The CDR3 length is 19 residues. The germline V gene has CDR1 LGHNA and CDR2 YSLEER. DNA for the CDR3: TGCGCCAGCAGCCAAGGACCCGGACGGCGAGAGGGTCGCGCCTATGGCTACACCTTC. It codes for CASSQGPGRREGRAYGYTF.

This clonotype was counted many times. The V gene is TRBV7-9, the J gene TRBJ1-5, with D maybe TRBD1 (5 bases). Trimming removed 5 bases from V and 0 bases from J, with 11 bases in between. Per germline, CDR1 SEHNR and CDR2 FQNEAQ (reference sequence). The CDR3 contains 15 residues. CDR3 bases: TGTGCCAGCAGCCCAGAGGGGAGTAGCAATCAGCCCCAGCATTTT. This gives the protein CASSPEGSSNQPQHF.

The chain couples TRBV6-6 to TRBJ1-2; tentatively, D is TRBD1 (5 bases). This CDR3 region has 17 residues. The germline V and J ends were trimmed by 2 bases and 0 bases, with 16 bases remaining between them. Germline V gives CDR1 MNHNY, CDR2 SVGAGI (reference sequence). In nucleotides, the CDR3 is TGTGCCAGCAGTTACCTGGGAGGGCCGACAGCTAACTATGGCTACACCTTC. Translating gives CASSYLGGPTANYGYTF.

This clonotype was detected ten times or more. The chain employs TRBV12-3 or TRBV12-4 and TRBJ2-2; 7 bases agree with TRBD2. The CDR3 is 15 residues long. The V and J ends lost 5 bases and 5 bases, in that order; junction bases with no gene match: 8. The CDR3 nucleotides read TGTGCCAGCAGTCCTAGCGGTTCTTTGACCGGGGAGCTGTTTTTT. This codes for CASSPSGSLTGELFF.

This clonotype was observed a few times. The rearrangement joins TRBV19 to TRBJ1-3; D is uncertain. The V gene lost 3 bases and the J gene lost 1 base, with 7 bases spanning the gap. The germline gives CDR1 LNHDA, CDR2 SQIVND (reference sequence). The CDR3 consists of 14 residues. The CDR3 protein is CASSMRISGNTIYF. CDR3 DNA sequence: TGTGCCAGTAGTATGCGGATATCTGGAAACACCATATATTTT.

This clonotype was counted many times. The chain links TRBV6-5 to TRBJ2-1; possibly TRBD2 for D (5 bases). V was trimmed by 6 bases and J by 5 bases, leaving 14 bases between them. This CDR3 spans 14 amino acids. CDR1 MNHEY and CDR2 SVGAGI come from the germline V gene. CDR3 nucleotides: TGTGCCAGCAGCCTTTCTACTAGAGACAATGAGCAGTTCTTC. Translating it yields CASSLSTRDNEQFF.

Note on this clonotype: This clone may be a read error of a much larger clone one base away. The chain carries TRBV12-3 or TRBV12-4 and TRBJ2-7; D unclear. CDR3 length: 12 residues. V was shortened by 3 bases and J by 1 base, with 4 bases between the two germline ends. The CDR3 nucleotides are TGTGCCAGCAGTTTCGGGTCCTACGAGCAGTACGTC. Amino acids: CASSFGSYEQYV.

Notes on this clonotype: This may be a read error, as it is one base from a much larger clone. The gene calls are TRBV29-1 and TRBJ1-2; no firm D call. V lost 3 bases and J 3 bases, leaving 14 bases between the germline ends. The CDR3 has 14 residues. CDR1 and CDR2 from the germline V gene are SQVTM and ANQGSEA. For the CDR3, the DNA is TGCAGCGTTGACCGACCCCCTGAGCACTATGGCTACACCTTC. Protein: CSVDRPPEHYGYTF.

This clonotype was counted at least ten times. This chain uses TRBV9 with TRBJ1-6; TRBD1 is a possible D gene (5 bases). V lost 1 base, J lost 7 bases, and 12 bases lay in between. CDR3 length: 15 amino acids. Germline loops: CDR1 SGDLS, CDR2 YYNGEE. The CDR3 nucleotides are TGTGCCAGCAGCGTATTTTCAGGGTCGAATTCACCCCTCCACTTT. It translates to CASSVFSGSNSPLHF.

This clonotype was counted at least ten times. The genes are TRBV18 and TRBJ1-4, with D perhaps matching TRBD1 (5 bases). V shed 3 bases and J shed 8 bases, with 16 bases lying between them. This CDR3 spans 15 amino acids. The germline V gene has CDR1 KGHSH and CDR2 LQKENI. CDR3 bases: TGTGCCAGCTCACCCGGGACCTGGGGAATCGAAAAACTGTTTTTT. Its protein product is CASSPGTWGIEKLFF.

There are many counts of this clonotype. The V gene is TRBV18, the J gene TRBJ2-1; D unclear. The V gene lost 0 bases and the J gene lost 3 bases, with 9 bases spanning the gap. CDR3 length equals 15 residues. CDR1 and CDR2 (germline): KGHSH, LQKENI. This CDR3 is CASSPPDKDYNEQFF. CDR3 nucleotide sequence: TGTGCCAGCTCACCACCAGACAAGGACTACAATGAGCAGTTCTTC.

The sample holds a few counts of this clonotype. This rearrangement joins TRBV6-5 to TRBJ1-2, with unresolved D. The CDR3 has 14 amino acids. V was clipped by 6 bases and J by 6 bases, with 17 bases between them. The V gene's germline CDR1 is MNHEY and CDR2 SVGAGI. CDR3 nucleotides: TGTGCCAGCAGACCCGGGGTAATGGTTCATGGCTACACCTTC. Amino acid sequence: CASRPGVMVHGYTF.